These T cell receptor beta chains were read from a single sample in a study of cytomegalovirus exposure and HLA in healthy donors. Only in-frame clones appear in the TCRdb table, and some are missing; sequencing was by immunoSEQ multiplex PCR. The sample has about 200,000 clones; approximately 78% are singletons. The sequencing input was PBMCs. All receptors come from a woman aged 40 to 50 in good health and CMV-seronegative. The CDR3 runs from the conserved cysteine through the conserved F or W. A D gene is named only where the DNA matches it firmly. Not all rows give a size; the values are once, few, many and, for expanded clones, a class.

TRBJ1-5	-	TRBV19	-	TGTGCCAGTAGTCCCGGGATTGGGCAGCCCCAGCATTTT	CASSPGIGQPQHF
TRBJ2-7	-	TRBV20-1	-	TGCAGTGCTAGAGGGCTCGATCGGTACTTC	CSARGLDRYF
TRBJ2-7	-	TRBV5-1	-	TGCGCCAGCAGCAAGAATAGTCAGGGGTACGAGCAGTACTTC	CASSKNSQGYEQYF
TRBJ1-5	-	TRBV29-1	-	TGCAGCGTCCAGGAGGGCGGGACCGGTCAGCCCCAGCATTTT	CSVQEGGTGQPQHF
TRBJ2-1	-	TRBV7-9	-	TGTGCCAGCAGCTGGCGAGGGGGAGAAAGGGTTGAGCAGTTCTTC	CASSWRGGERVEQFF
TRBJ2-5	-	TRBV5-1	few	TGCGCCAGCAGCTTGGTTATGCAAGAGACCCAGTACTTC	CASSLVMQETQYF
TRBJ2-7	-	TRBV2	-	TGTGCCAGCAGTGGCCAGAATCCCTACGAGCAGTACTTC	CASSGQNPYEQYF
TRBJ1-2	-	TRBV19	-	TGTGCCAGTAGGCCGTACGGGATAAACTATGGCTACACCTTC	CASRPYGINYGYTF
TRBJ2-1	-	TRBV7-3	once	TGTGCCAGCAGCTCACTCGGGGTGCGCAATGAGCAGTTCTTC	CASSSLGVRNEQFF
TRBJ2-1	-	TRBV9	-	TGTGCCAGCAGCGCAACAGGCATCTACAATGAGCAGTTCTTC	CASSATGIYNEQFF
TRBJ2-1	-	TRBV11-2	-	TGTGCCAGCAGCTCCCAGGACAGCTCCTACAATGAGCAGTTCTTC	CASSSQDSSYNEQFF
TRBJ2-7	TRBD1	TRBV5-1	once	TGCGCCAGCAGCTTGTTCACAGGGGGCCTGTACGAGCAGTACTTC	CASSLFTGGLYEQYF
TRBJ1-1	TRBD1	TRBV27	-	TGTGCCAGCTCGCTAGAGACAGGGGCGAACACTGAAGCTTTCTTT	CASSLETGANTEAFF
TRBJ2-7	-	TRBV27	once	TGTGCCAGCAGCGCTCCTAGCAGGGGCCTTCTCGAGCAGTACTTC	CASSAPSRGLLEQYF
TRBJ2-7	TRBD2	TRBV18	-	TGTGCCAGCTCACCACTAGCGGGAGAGGGCTACGAGCAGTACTTC	CASSPLAGEGYEQYF
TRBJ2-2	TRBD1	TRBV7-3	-	TGTGCCAGCAGCCGACAGGGTGGTAACACCGGGGAGCTGTTTTTT	CASSRQGGNTGELFF
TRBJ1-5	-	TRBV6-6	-	TGTACCAGCAGCCTCCCTACGGAAGGGGAACGACAGCCCCAGCATTTT	CTSSLPTEGERQPQHF
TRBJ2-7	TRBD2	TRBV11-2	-	TGTGCCAGCAGCTATCCAACTATAATGTTCAGAGGGGTCGGGGGGGAGCAGTACTTC	CASSYPTIMFRGVGGEQYF
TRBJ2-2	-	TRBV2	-	TGTGCCAGCAGAACTACAGGGGAGCTGTTTTTT	CASRTTGELFF